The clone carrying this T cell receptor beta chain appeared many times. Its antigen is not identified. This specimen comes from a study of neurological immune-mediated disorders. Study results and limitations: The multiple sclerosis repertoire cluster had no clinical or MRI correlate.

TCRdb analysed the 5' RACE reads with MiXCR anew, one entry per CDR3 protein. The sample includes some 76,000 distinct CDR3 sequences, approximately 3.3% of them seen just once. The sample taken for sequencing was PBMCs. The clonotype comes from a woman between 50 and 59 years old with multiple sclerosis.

Here the CDR3 reads CASSLEGLSNEQFF. The CDR3 nucleotides are TGCGCCAGCAGCTTGGAAGGACTAAGTAATGAGCAGTTCTTC. The chain links TRBV5-1 to TRBJ2-1; a weak D match, TRBD2 (6 bases). V dropped 0 bases and J dropped 7 bases, with 11 bases sitting between them. This CDR3 has 14 amino acids. Germline values: CDR1 SGHRS, CDR2 YFSETQ.